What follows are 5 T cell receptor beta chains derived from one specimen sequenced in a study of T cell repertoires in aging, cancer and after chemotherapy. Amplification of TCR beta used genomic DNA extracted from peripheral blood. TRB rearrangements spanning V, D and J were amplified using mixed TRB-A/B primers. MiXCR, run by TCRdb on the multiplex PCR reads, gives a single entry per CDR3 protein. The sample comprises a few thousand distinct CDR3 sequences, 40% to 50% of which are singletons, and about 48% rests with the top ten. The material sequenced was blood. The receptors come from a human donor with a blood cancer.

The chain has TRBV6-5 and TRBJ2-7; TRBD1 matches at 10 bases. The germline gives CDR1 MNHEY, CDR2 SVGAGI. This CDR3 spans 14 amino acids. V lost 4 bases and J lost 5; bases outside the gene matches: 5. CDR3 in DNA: TGTGCCAGCAGTTCGTCGACAGGGGGCGACGAGCAGTACTTC. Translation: CASSSSTGGDEQYF.

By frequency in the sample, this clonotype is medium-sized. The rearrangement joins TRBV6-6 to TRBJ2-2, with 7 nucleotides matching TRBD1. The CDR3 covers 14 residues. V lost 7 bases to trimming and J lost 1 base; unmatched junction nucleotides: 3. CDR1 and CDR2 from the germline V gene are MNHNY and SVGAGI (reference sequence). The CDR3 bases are TGTGCCAGCAAAGGGGGCGGGAACACCGGGGAGCTGTTTTTT. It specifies CASKGGGNTGELFF.

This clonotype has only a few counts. CDR3 sequence (DNA): TGTGCCAGCAGCAGCCAGACAGGGGGCTATGGCTACACCTTC. Translation: CASSSQTGGYGYTF. The rearrangement uses TRBV7-2 and TRBJ1-2; 9 nucleotides match TRBD1. The CDR3 consists of 14 residues. With 5 bases clipped from V and 4 bases from J, the junction kept 5 bases outside the gene matches. Germline V CDR1 and CDR2: SGHTA, FQGNSA.

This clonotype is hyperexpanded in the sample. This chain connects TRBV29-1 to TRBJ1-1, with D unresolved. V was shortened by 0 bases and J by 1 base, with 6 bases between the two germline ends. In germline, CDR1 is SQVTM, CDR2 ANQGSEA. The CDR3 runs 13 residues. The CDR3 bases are TGCAGCGTTGAAGACGCCAGGAACACTGAAGCTTTCTTT. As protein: CSVEDARNTEAFF.

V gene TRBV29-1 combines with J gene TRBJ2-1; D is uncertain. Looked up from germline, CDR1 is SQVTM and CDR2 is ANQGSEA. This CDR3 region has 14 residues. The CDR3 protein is CFDPNSAIYNEQFF. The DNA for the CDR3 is TGCTTTGACCCAAACAGCGCCATCTACAATGAGCAGTTCTTC.